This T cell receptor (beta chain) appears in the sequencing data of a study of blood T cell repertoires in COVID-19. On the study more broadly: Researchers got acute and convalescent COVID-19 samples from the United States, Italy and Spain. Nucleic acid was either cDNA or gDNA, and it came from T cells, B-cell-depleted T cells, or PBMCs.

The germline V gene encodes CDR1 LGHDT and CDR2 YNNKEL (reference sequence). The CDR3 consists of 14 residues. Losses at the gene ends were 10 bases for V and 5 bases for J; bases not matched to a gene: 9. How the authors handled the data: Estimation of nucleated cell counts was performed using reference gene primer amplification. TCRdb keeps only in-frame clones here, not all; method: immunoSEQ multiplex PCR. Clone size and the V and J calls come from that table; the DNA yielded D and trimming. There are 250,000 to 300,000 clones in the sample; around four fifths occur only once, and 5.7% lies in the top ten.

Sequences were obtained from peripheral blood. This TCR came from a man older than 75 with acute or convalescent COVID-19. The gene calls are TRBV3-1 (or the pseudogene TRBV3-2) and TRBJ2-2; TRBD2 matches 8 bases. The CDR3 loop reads CATERERYTGELFF. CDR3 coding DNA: TGTGCCACCGAGCGGGAGCGTTATACCGGGGAGCTGTTTTTT.